The 5 T cell receptor beta chains reported below all come from one sample, sequenced in a study of T cell changes during pregnancy in multiple sclerosis. Measured with immunoSEQ multiplex PCR; TCRdb has only the in-frame clones, and not every one. The profile shows fewer than 85,000 clones, roughly 92% of them singletons. The source was peripheral blood, collected in the first trimester of pregnancy. Receptor source: a female donor in good health, enrolled as a control in a pregnancy study.

V usage is TRBV5-8 and J usage is TRBJ2-1, with 7 positions matching TRBD2. CDR3 size: 13 residues. Losses at the gene ends were 7 bases for V and 8 bases for J; bases not matched to a gene: 9. The V gene's germline CDR1 is SGHTS and CDR2 YDEGEE. This CDR3 reads CASGRASRDEQFF. The CDR3 bases are TGTGCCAGCGGGAGGGCGTCTAGGGATGAGCAGTTCTTC.

CDR3 bases: TGTGCCAGCAGGGAAGTACAGGGTTACACCGGGGAGCTGTTTTTT. It yields the protein CASREVQGYTGELFF. J is TRBJ2-2 and V is TRBV28; TRBD1 is a possible D gene (6 bases). Germline CDR1 reads MDHEN; CDR2 reads SYDVKM. The CDR3 contains 15 residues. Between the trimmed V and J ends, which lost 6 bases and 3 bases, there was a span of 14 bases.

The rearrangement uses TRBV7-9 and TRBJ2-1; 15 bases align to TRBD2. There are 19 residues in the CDR3. CDR1 SEHNR and CDR2 FQNEAQ come from the germline V gene (reference sequence). V lost 7 bases, J lost 0 bases, and 10 bases stayed unmatched. CDR3 DNA: TGTGCCAGCATGGCTCCGGGACTAGCGGGAGGCAGCTCCTACAATGAGCAGTTCTTC. As protein: CASMAPGLAGGSSYNEQFF.

This chain uses TRBV11-2 with TRBJ2-2; D is ambiguous. CDR1 and CDR2 (germline): SGHAT, FQNNGV. CDR3 size: 14 residues. Trimming left V 1 base short and J 4 bases short, with 7 bases between. CDR3 sequence: CASSLGVSTGELFF. As DNA, the CDR3 is TGTGCCAGCAGCTTAGGTGTTAGCACCGGGGAGCTGTTTTTT.

The chain is built from TRBV27 and TRBJ2-1, with TRBD2 as a possible D gene (6 bases). The CDR3 runs to 14 residues. The V end lost 5 bases, the J end lost 9 bases, and 17 bases lay between the germline ends. Germline V gene data show CDR1 as MNHEY and CDR2 as SMNVEV (reference sequence). The CDR3 here is CASSLVGPGGEQFF. The CDR3 DNA reads as TGTGCCAGCAGTCTCGTCGGGCCCGGGGGTGAGCAGTTCTTC.